Below, one T cell receptor beta chain is given with its context. Its antigen is as yet unknown. This specimen comes from a study of identifying expanded T cells in peripheral blood. V lost 8 bases and J lost 7; bases outside the gene matches: 7. Germline CDR1 and CDR2: MRHNA and SNTAGT. The CDR3 has 14 amino acids. The assay was immunoSEQ multiplex PCR, and TCRdb's table has in-frame clones only and misses some. Of over 75,000 clones in the sample, about 87% were seen once. Regarding the study as a whole: Variance in clone template counts between approximately 2-week samples significantly increased with total template count across all healthy donors.

Healthy donors had no documented immune events, such as infections, while sampled. What was sequenced was blood. This clonotype was obtained from a person between 18 and 69 years old in good health. The genes are TRBV6-4 and TRBJ2-1; 11 bases agree with TRBD1. The chain's CDR3 is CASAPGTGGNEQFF. The CDR3 DNA reads TGTGCCAGCGCCCCCGGGACAGGGGGAAATGAGCAGTTCTTC.